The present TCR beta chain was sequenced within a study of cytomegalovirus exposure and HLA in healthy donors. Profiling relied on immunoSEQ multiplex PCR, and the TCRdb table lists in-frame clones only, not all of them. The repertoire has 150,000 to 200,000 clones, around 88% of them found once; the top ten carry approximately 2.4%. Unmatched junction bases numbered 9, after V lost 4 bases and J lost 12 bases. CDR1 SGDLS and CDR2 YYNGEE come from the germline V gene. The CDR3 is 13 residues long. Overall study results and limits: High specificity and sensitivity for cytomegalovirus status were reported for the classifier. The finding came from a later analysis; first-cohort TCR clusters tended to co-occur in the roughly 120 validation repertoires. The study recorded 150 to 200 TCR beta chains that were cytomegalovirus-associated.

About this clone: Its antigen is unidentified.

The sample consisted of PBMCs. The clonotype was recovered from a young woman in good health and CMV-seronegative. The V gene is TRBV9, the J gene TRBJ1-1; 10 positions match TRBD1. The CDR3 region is CASSPGTGERTFF. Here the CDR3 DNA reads TGTGCCAGCAGCCCCGGGACAGGGGAAAGGACTTTCTTT. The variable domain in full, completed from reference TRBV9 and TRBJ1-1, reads DSGVTQTPKHLITATGQRVTLRCSPRSGDLSVYWYQQSLDQGLQFLIQYYNGEERAKGNILERFSAQQFPDLHSELNLSSLELGDSALYFCASSPGTGERTFFGQGTRLTVV.